This TCR beta chain was captured in a study of cytomegalovirus exposure and HLA in healthy donors. Across the study: When 398 donors were genotyped, roughly 82% of them were found to fall in the Caucasian-associated ancestry cluster.

As regards this clone: Its antigen remains unknown.

Germline V gene data show CDR1 as MNHEY and CDR2 as SMNVEV (reference sequence). The CDR3 is 14 residues long. The V end lost 3 bases, the J end lost 4 bases, and 12 bases lay between the germline ends. Study results and limitations: A link between a missense DCLRE1C variant and TCR beta V- and J-gene trimming emerged from a later analysis.

Primers included in the PCR were 60 Vbeta and 13 Jbeta primers. The assay was immunoSEQ multiplex PCR, and TCRdb's table has in-frame clones only and misses some. Of 110,000 or so clones listed, around 70% are singletons. The clonotype was recovered from a woman in her seventies in good health and CMV-seropositive. J is TRBJ1-1 and V is TRBV27; D perhaps matches TRBD1 (6 bases). The sequenced sample was PBMCs. The CDR3 here is CASSFAGAVTEAFF. The CDR3 DNA follows: TGTGCCAGCAGTTTTGCGGGGGCAGTCACTGAAGCTTTCTTT.